This TCR beta chain derives from a study of blood T cell repertoires in COVID-19. Whole-study context: The United States, Italy and Spain were the sources of the acute and convalescent COVID-19 samples. In each case, the material was cDNA or gDNA derived from T cells, B-cell-depleted T cells, or PBMCs.

Only one count was recorded for this clone. The authors' processing: Nucleated cell number was recorded as an estimate derived from reference gene primer amplification. Produced via immunoSEQ multiplex PCR; TCRdb's table is partial and in-frame only. The V and J calls and clone size are taken from that table; D and trimming were inferred from the DNA. The sample yields 30,000 to 40,000 clones, around 85% seen once. CDR1 and CDR2 (germline): MNHEY, SMNVEV (reference sequence). Deletions cut 5 bases from V and 8 bases from J, with 40 bases between. The CDR3 loop spans 22 amino acids. Sequenced input: peripheral blood. The receptor's source is a man aged 50 to 60 with active COVID-19. This chain joins TRBV27 and TRBJ2-4; possibly TRBD1 for D (7 bases). The CDR3 loop is CASSRSDRDLNGNYKNDHIQYF. As DNA, the CDR3 is TGTGCCAGCAGTCGTTCAGACAGGGACTTAAATGGGAATTACAAAAATGATCACATTCAGTACTTC.